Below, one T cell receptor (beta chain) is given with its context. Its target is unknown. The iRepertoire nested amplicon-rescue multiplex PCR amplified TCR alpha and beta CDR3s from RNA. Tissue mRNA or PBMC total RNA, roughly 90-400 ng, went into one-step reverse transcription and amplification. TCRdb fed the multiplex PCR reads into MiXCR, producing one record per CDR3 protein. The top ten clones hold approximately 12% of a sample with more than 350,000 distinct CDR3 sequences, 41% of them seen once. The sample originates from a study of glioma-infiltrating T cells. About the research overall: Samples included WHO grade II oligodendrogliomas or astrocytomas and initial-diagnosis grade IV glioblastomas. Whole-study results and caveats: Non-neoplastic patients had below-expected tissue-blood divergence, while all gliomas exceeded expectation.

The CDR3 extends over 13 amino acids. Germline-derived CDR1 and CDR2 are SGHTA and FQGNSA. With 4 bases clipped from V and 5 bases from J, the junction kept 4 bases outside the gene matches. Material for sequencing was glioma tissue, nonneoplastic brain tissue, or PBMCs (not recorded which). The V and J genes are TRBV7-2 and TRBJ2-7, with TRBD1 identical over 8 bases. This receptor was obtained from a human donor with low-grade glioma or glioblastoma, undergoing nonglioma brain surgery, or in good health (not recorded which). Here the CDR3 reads CASSSQGANEQYF. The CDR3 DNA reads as TGTGCCAGCAGCTCCCAGGGGGCCAACGAGCAGTACTTC.